This T cell receptor beta chain was recorded in a study of T cells in Graves' hyperthyroidism and ophthalmopathy. Looking at the study overall: At the time of initial diagnosis and before any treatment, peripheral blood was collected. Study-level results: A model of 13 V-J pairs discriminated ophthalmopathy from stable hyperthyroidism. Most expanded thyroid clonotypes above 0.001 also appeared in blood.

Hyperthyroidism was newly diagnosed in patients aged 18 to 65 (duration under 2 months). This CDR3 has 14 amino acids. Germline loops: CDR1 ENHRY, CDR2 SYGVKD. V dropped 5 bases and J dropped 4 bases, with 14 bases sitting between them. Remarks on this clonotype: Its antigen is undetermined. A clone one base away is much larger, so this may be a read error.

Regions amplified from RNA transcripts were the TCR beta CDR3 regions. Carried out on the TCR CDR3, a first-round RT-PCR used the HTBI primer set. Each CDR3 protein gets one entry after TCRdb re-called the multiplex PCR reads with MiXCR. The sample lists about 420,000 distinct CDR3 sequences, roughly 13% seen once, with about 5% in the top ten. The specimen was blood. This TCR came from a woman under 30 with Graves' hyperthyroidism. V usage is TRBV10-3 and J usage is TRBJ1-2; D remains unclear. In DNA, the CDR3 is TGTGCCATCAGTCTCCGAATGTCAACCTATGGCTACACCTTC. Translated: CAISLRMSTYGYTF.